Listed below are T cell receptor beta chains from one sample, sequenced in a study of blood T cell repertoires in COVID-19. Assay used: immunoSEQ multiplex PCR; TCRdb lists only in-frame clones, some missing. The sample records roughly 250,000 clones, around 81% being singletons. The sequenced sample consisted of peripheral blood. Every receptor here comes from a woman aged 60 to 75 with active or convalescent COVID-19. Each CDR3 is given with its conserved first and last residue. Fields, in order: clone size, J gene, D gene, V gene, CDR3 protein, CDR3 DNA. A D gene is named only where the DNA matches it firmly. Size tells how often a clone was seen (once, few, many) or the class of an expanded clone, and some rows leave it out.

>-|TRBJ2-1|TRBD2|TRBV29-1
CSVEVRGGTNEQFF
TGCAGCGTTGAAGTGCGGGGGGGTACAAATGAGCAGTTCTTC
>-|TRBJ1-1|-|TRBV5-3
CARSLAGVNTEAFF
TGTGCCAGAAGCTTGGCCGGGGTGAACACTGAAGCTTTCTTT
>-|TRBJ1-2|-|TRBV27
CASWAPGGLGYTF
TGTGCCAGCTGGGCACCGGGAGGTTTGGGCTACACCTTC
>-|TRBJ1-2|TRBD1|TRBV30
CAWSTTGTAGDGTF
TGTGCCTGGAGTACGACAGGGACAGCTGGGGACGGCACCTTC
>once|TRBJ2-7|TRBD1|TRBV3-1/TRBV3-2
CASSPRVGTGRYEQYF
TGTGCCAGCAGCCCTAGGGTGGGGACAGGGCGATACGAGCAGTACTTC
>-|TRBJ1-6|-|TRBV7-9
CASRPTGNLNNSPLHF
TGTGCCAGCAGGCCTACAGGGAATCTGAATAATTCACCCCTCCACTTT
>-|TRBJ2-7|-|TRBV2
CASSQIRDRSSYEQYF
TGTGCCAGCAGTCAGATTCGAGACAGGAGCTCCTACGAGCAGTACTTC
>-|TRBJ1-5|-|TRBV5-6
CASSFSGQPQHF
TGTGCCAGCAGCTTCAGCGGTCAGCCCCAGCATTTT
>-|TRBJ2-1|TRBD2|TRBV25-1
CASSELWTSGYNEQFF
TGTGCCAGCAGTGAATTGTGGACTAGCGGTTACAATGAGCAGTTCTTC
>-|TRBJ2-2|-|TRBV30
CACSTGPRNTGELFF
TGTGCCTGTTCAACAGGGCCCAGAAACACCGGGGAGCTGTTTTTT
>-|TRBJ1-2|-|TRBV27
CASRRDSFDGYTF
TGTGCCAGCAGGCGGGACTCTTTCGATGGCTACACCTTC
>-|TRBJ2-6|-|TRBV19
CASSSLADGRSGANVLTF
TGTGCCAGTAGTAGCCTGGCCGATGGCCGCTCTGGGGCCAACGTCCTGACTTTC
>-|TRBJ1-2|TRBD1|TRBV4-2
CASSQESSTGWGYTF
TGTGCCAGCAGCCAAGAGTCTTCGACAGGGTGGGGCTACACCTTC
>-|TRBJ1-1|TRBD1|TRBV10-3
CATKGQGATEAFF
TGTGCCACCAAAGGACAGGGGGCGACTGAAGCTTTCTTT
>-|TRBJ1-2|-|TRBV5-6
CASSLVQGSSSYGYTF
TGTGCCAGCAGCTTGGTTCAGGGAAGCTCCTCGTATGGCTACACCTTC
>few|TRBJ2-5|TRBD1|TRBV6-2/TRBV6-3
CASSYTDRALQETQYF
TGTGCCAGCAGTTACACCGACAGGGCGCTACAAGAGACCCAGTACTTC